This T cell receptor (beta chain) was sequenced in a study of control samples from healthy donors and cancer patients. The repertoire was sequenced with immunoSEQ multiplex PCR; TCRdb's copy has only in-frame clones and lacks some. The sample has about 120,000 clones; roughly 90% are singletons. Sequenced input: blood. The sequence derives from a man aged 50 or older in good health.

CDR3 in amino acids: CASSLGQGRSQPQHF. The CDR3 nucleotides read TGTGCCAGCAGCCTCGGACAGGGACGCAGTCAGCCCCAGCATTTT. The rearrangement uses TRBV11-2 and TRBJ1-5; 8 bases are a match to TRBD1. V lost 5 bases, J lost 6 bases, and 9 bases stayed unmatched. The CDR3 sequence is 15 residues long. Germline CDR1 reads SGHAT; CDR2 reads FQNNGV.